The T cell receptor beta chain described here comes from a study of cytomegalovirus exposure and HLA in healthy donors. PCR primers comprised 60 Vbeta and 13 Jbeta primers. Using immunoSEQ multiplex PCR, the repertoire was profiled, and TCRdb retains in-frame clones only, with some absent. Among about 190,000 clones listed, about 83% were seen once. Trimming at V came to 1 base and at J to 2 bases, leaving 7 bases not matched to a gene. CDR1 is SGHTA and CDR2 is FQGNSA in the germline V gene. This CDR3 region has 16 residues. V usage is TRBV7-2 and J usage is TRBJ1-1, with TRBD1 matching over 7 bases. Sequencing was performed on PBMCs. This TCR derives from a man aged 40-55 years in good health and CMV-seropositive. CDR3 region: CASSLGTYRGNTEAFF. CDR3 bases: TGTGCCAGCAGCTTAGGAACCTACAGGGGCAACACTGAAGCTTTCTTT.